This TCR beta chain was documented in a study of beta chain features in type 1 diabetes. The sample holds many counts of this clone. Its target is unknown. Study-wide results and limits: Compared with healthy donors, patients appeared to share more similar naive, central memory and regulatory TCRB repertoires.

Per the germline V gene, CDR1 is SQVTM and CDR2 is ANQGSEA. The V and J ends lost 3 bases and 8 bases respectively, with 17 bases between them. This CDR3 contains 14 residues. The whole isolated RNA underwent reverse transcription, so sequencing captured expressed TCRB transcripts. Sequencing was performed with immunoSEQ multiplex PCR; in TCRdb, only in-frame clones are kept and a portion is missing. Of 140,000 or so clones listed, 9.2% are singletons. The chain carries TRBV29-1 and TRBJ2-4, with D possibly TRBD1 on 5 matching bases. Sequencing was performed on central memory CD4+ T cells from blood. The TCR was taken from a man aged 18-30 years in good health. The CDR3 DNA sequence: TGCAGCGTTGAGGTGCAGGGATATCAGGACATTCAGTACTTC. Translation: CSVEVQGYQDIQYF.